The text below deals with one T cell receptor beta chain. TCRdb's table, derived via immunoSEQ multiplex PCR, lists solely in-frame clones and lacks some. The data contain roughly 150,000 clones, more than 65% of them singletons. Germline CDR1 is WSHSY and CDR2 is SAAADI. This CDR3 comprises 17 residues. V dropped 3 bases and J dropped 4; count of bases not matched to a gene: 11. This record comes from a study of blood T cell repertoires in COVID-19. Background on the study: Spain, Italy and the United States supplied samples that represented acute and convalescent COVID-19. From T cells, B-cell-depleted T cells, or PBMCs came the material, which was cDNA or gDNA.

V gene TRBV10-2 combines with J gene TRBJ2-1; 8 bases map to TRBD2. Source material: peripheral blood. The origin of this receptor is a man between 65 and 85 years old with active or convalescent COVID-19. The CDR3, as DNA: TGCGCCAGCAGTGATTTCCAGAGCGGGGGCCCGTACAATGAGCAGTTCTTC. Protein: CASSDFQSGGPYNEQFF.